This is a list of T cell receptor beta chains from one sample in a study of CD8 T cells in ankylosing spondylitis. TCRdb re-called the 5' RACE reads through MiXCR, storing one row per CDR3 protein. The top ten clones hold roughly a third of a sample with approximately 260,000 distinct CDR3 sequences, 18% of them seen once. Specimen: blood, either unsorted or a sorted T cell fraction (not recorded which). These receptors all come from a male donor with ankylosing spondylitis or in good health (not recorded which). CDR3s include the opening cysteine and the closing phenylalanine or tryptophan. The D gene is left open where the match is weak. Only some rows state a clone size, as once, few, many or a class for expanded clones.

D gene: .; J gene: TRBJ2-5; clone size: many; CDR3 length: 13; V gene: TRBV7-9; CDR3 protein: CASSLGQPETQYF; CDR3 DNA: TGTGCCAGCAGCTTGGGACAACCAGAGACCCAGTACTTC
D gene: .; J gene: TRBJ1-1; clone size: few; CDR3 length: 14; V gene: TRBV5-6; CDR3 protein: CASSLTRSGTEAFF; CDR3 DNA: TGTGCCAGCAGCTTGACCAGGAGCGGCACTGAAGCTTTCTTT
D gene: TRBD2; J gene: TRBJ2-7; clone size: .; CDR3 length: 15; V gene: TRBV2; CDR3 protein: CASGRDPGRTYEQYF; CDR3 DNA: TGTGCCAGCGGGAGGGACCCCGGCAGGACCTACGAGCAGTACTTC
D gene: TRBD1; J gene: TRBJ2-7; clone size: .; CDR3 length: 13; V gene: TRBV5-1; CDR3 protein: CASSMDRADEQYF; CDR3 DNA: TGCGCCAGCAGCATGGACAGGGCCGACGAGCAGTACTTC
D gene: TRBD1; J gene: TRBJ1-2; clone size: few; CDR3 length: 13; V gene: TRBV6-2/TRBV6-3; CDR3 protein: CASSHSTGYGYTF; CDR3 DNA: TGTGCCAGCAGTCACTCGACAGGGTATGGCTACACCTTC
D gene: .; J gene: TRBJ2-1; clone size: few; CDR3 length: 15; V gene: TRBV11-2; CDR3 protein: CASSLVVTASNEQFF; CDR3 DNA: TGTGCCAGCAGCCTTGTGGTCACTGCCTCCAATGAGCAGTTCTTC
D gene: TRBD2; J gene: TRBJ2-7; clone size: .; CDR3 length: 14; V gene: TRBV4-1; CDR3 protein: CASSRGTTSYEQYF; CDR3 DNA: TGCGCCAGCAGCCGGGGGACTACCTCCTACGAGCAGTACTTC
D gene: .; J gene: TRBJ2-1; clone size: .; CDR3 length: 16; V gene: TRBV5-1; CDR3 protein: CASSFLADRSYNEQFF; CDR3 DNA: TGCGCCAGCAGCTTTCTAGCAGACCGCTCCTACAATGAGCAGTTCTTC
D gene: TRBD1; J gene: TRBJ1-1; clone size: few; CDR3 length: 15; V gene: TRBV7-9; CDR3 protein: CASSLLNRGDTEAFF; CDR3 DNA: TGTGCCAGCAGCTTACTAAACAGGGGGGACACTGAAGCTTTCTTT
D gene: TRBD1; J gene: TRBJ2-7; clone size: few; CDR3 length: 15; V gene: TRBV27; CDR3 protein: CASSLRGGVNYEQYF; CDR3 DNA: TGTGCCAGCAGTTTGAGAGGGGGCGTTAACTACGAGCAGTACTTC
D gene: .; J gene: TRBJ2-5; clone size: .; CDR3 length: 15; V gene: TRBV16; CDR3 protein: CASSRLPGQQETQYF; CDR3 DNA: TGTGCCAGCAGCCGACTTCCGGGACAACAAGAGACCCAGTACTTC
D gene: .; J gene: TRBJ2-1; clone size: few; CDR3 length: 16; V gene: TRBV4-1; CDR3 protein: CASSQDRLAPGGEQFF; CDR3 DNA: TGCGCCAGCAGCCAAGATCGGCTAGCACCAGGGGGGGAGCAGTTCTTC
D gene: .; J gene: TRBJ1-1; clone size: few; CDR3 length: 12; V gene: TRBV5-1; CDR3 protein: CASSSGAGEAFF; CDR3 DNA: TGCGCCAGCAGCTCCGGGGCTGGTGAAGCTTTCTTT
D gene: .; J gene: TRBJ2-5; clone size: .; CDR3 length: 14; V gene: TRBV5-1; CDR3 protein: CASRSTRAQETQYF; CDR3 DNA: TGCGCCAGCAGGAGCACTAGAGCTCAAGAGACCCAGTACTTC
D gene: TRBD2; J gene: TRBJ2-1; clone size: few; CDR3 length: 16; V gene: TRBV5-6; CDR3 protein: CASSLFLAGVYNEQFF; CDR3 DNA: TGTGCCAGCAGCTTGTTCCTAGCGGGAGTCTACAATGAGCAGTTCTTC
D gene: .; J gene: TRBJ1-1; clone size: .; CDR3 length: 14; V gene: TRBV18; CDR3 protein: CASSVDRLNTEAFF; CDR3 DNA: TGTGCCAGCTCAGTGGACAGACTTAACACTGAAGCTTTCTTT
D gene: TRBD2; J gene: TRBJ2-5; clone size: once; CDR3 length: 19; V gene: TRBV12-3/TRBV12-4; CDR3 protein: CASSLTRLAGSRGQETQYF; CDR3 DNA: TGTGCCAGCAGTTTAACTAGACTAGCGGGAAGCCGGGGACAAGAGACCCAGTACTTC
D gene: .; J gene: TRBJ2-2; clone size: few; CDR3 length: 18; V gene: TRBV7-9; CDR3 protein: CASTSQGGGGLFTGELFF; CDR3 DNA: TGTGCCAGCACCAGCCAGGGGGGGGGCGGTTTGTTCACCGGGGAGCTGTTTTTT
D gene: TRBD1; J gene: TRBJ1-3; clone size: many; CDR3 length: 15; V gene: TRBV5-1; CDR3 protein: CASSVDRGQGNTIYF; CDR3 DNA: TGCGCCAGCAGCGTGGACAGGGGGCAAGGAAACACCATATATTTT
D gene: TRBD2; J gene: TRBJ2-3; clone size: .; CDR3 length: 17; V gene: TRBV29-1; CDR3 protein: CSVEDTSGRASVDTQYF; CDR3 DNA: TGCAGCGTTGAAGATACCAGCGGGAGGGCCTCGGTAGATACGCAGTATTTT
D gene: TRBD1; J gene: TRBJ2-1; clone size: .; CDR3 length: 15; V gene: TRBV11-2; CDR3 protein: CASSLDGTGWNEQFF; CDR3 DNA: TGTGCCAGCAGCTTAGATGGGACAGGGTGGAATGAGCAGTTCTTC
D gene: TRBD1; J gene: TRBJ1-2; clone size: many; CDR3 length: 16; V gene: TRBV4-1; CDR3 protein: CASSHTGQASIYGYTF; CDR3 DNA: TGCGCCAGCAGCCACACGGGACAGGCCTCGATCTATGGCTACACCTTC
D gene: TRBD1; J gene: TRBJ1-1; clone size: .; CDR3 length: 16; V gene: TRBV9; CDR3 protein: CASSVGQGLGNTEAFF; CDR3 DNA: TGTGCCAGCAGCGTAGGACAGGGGTTGGGGAACACTGAAGCTTTCTTT
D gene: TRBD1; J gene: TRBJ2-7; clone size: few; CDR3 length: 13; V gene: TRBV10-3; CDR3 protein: CAISVGTAHEQYF; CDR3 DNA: TGTGCCATCAGTGTAGGGACAGCCCACGAGCAGTACTTC
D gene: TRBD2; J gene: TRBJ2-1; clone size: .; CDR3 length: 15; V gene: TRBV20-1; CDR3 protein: CSARGGTSLSNEQFF; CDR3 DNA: TGCAGTGCTAGAGGCGGGACTAGCCTATCCAATGAGCAGTTCTTC
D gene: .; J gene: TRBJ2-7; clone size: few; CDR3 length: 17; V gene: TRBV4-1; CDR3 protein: CASSQDLEGLSSYEQYF; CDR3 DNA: TGCGCCAGCAGCCAAGATCTTGAAGGATTAAGCTCCTACGAGCAGTACTTC
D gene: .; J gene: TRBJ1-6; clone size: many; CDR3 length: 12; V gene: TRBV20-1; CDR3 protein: CSARPSNSPLHF; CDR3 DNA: TGCAGTGCTAGACCCTCTAATTCACCCCTCCACTTT
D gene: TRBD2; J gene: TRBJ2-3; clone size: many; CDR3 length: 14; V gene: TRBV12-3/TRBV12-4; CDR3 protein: CASSQGAGVDTQYF; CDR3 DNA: TGTGCCAGCAGTCAAGGAGCGGGAGTAGATACGCAGTATTTT
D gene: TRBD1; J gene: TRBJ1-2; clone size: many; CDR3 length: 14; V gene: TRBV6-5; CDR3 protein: CASSTEDRVYGYTF; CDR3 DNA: TGTGCCAGCAGTACCGAGGACAGGGTCTATGGCTACACCTTC
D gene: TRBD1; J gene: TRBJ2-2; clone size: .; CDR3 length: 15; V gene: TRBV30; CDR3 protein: CAGGQGETNTGELFF; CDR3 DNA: TGTGCCGGCGGACAGGGAGAAACCAACACCGGGGAGCTGTTTTTT
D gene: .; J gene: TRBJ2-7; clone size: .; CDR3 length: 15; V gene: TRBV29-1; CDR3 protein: CSVIGYDGSSYEQYF; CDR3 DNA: TGCAGCGTTATCGGCTACGACGGAAGTTCCTACGAGCAGTACTTC
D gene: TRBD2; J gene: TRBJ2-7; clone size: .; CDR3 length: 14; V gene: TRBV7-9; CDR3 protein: CASSSLAGGYEKYF; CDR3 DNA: TGTGCCAGCAGCTCACTAGCGGGAGGTTACGAGAAGTACTTC
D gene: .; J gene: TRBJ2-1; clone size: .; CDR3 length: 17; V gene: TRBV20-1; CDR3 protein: CSARGGAGGSSYNEQFF; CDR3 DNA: TGCAGTGCTAGAGGGGGGGCCGGCGGCAGCTCCTACAATGAGCAGTTCTTC
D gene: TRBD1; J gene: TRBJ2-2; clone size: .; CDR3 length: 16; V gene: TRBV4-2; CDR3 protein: CASSQASDRATGELFF; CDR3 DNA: TGTGCCAGCAGCCAAGCAAGCGACAGGGCCACCGGGGAGCTGTTTTTT